A selection of T cell receptor beta chains follows, all from one sample in a study of Tregs in tolerant kidney transplant recipients. Clones were read by immunoSEQ multiplex PCR, and TCRdb kept only the in-frame ones, dropping some. The sample carries 95,000 to 120,000 clones, 90% recorded once. The material was CD4+ T cells from blood, obtained before the transplant. These receptors were taken from a human donor who received a combined kidney and bone marrow transplant. Both conserved end residues are part of each CDR3. Fields, in order: clone size, V gene, D gene, J gene, CDR3 protein, CDR3 DNA. D genes are given only for firm matches. Part of the rows lack a size; the others show once, few, many or a class for expanded clones.

NA	TRBV6-1	TRBD1	TRBJ2-1	CASSEVGTEKYNEQFF	TGTGCCAGCAGTGAAGTGGGGACAGAAAAATACAATGAGCAGTTCTTC
once	TRBV9	NA	TRBJ2-7	CASSGNPLTRGEQYF	TGTGCCAGCAGCGGTAATCCACTGACACGGGGCGAGCAGTACTTC
once	TRBV20-1	NA	TRBJ1-1	CTSGPGAEAFF	TGCACCAGCGGACCGGGCGCTGAAGCTTTCTTT
NA	TRBV12-5	NA	TRBJ1-3	CASGLSGSGNTIYF	TGTGCTAGTGGTTTATCAGGGTCCGGAAACACCATATATTTT
NA	TRBV28	TRBD1	TRBJ1-1	CASTPPRDRGRVAFF	TGTGCCAGCACCCCTCCCCGGGACAGGGGGCGCGTAGCTTTCTTT
once	TRBV6-5	NA	TRBJ2-1	CASSYNREQFF	TGTGCCAGCAGTTACAACCGGGAGCAGTTCTTC
NA	TRBV2	NA	TRBJ1-6	CASRSDSNSPLHF	TGTGCCAGCAGGTCGGACAGTAATTCACCCCTCCACTTT
NA	TRBV10-2	TRBD2	TRBJ2-7	CASSDGGGPYEQYF	TGCGCCAGCAGTGACGGCGGGGGACCCTACGAGCAGTACTTC
NA	TRBV11-2	NA	TRBJ2-3	CASSFGGADTQYF	TGTGCCAGCAGCTTCGGCGGGGCAGATACGCAGTATTTT
NA	TRBV11-3	TRBD2	TRBJ2-1	CASSNRLAGGQNEQFF	TGTGCCAGCAGCAACCGACTAGCGGGGGGGCAGAATGAGCAGTTCTTC
NA	TRBV30	TRBD1	TRBJ2-7	CAWSRGPGEQYF	TGTGCCTGGAGTAGGGGGCCTGGGGAGCAGTACTTC
NA	TRBV9	TRBD1	TRBJ1-2	CASSVYRGEGYTF	TGTGCCAGCAGCGTATACAGGGGGGAGGGCTACACCTTC
NA	TRBV7-2	TRBD2	TRBJ2-5	CASSLAGGPRETQYF	TGTGCCAGCAGCCTAGCGGGGGGGCCCCGCGAGACCCAGTACTTC
NA	TRBV10-2	TRBD2	TRBJ2-7	CASSDPASGVNYEQYF	TGCGCCAGCAGTGACCCCGCTAGCGGGGTGAACTACGAGCAGTACTTC
NA	TRBV5-1	NA	TRBJ2-2	CASSLGGDDTGELFF	TGCGCCAGCAGCCTAGGGGGGGACGACACCGGGGAGCTGTTTTTT
NA	TRBV6-5	TRBD1	TRBJ1-1	CASSYPGQGGTEAFF	TGTGCCAGCAGTTACCCCGGACAGGGGGGAACTGAAGCTTTCTTT
NA	TRBV6-5	NA	TRBJ1-4	CASSLDNTNEKLFF	TGTGCCAGCAGCTTGGACAACACTAATGAAAAACTGTTTTTT
NA	TRBV28	NA	TRBJ1-1	CATDGEGAGTEAFF	TGTGCCACCGATGGAGAAGGGGCGGGGACTGAAGCTTTCTTT